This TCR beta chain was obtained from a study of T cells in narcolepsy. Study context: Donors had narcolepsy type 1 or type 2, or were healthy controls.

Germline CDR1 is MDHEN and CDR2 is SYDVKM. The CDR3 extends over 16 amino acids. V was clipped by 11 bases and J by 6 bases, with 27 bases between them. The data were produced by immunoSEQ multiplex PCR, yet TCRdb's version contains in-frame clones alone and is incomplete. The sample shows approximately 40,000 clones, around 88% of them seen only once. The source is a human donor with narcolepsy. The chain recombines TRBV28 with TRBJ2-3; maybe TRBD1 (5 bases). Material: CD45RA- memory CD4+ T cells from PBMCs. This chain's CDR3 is CASSPPWGNGADTQYF. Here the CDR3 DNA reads TGTGCCTCATCACCCCCCTGGGGTAATGGGGCGGATACGCAGTATTTT.